These 6 T cell receptor beta chains were sequenced from one sample in a study of control samples from healthy donors and cancer patients. Assay used: immunoSEQ multiplex PCR; TCRdb lists only in-frame clones, some missing. The sample holds some 90,000 clones, about nine tenths seen once. The sample taken for sequencing was blood. The receptors come from a woman in her 30s in good health.

This chain connects TRBV20-1 to TRBJ2-4; D is ambiguous. CDR1 is DFQATT and CDR2 is SNEGSKA in the germline V gene (reference sequence). There are 11 residues in the CDR3. V shed 1 base and J shed 10 bases, with 8 bases lying between them. CDR3: CSARADTIQYF. CDR3 nucleotides: TGCAGTGCTAGAGCCGATACGATTCAGTACTTC.

J is TRBJ2-7 and V is TRBV19, with 8 bases aligning to TRBD2. V shed 5 bases and J 0 bases; nucleotides not matched to a gene: 3. This CDR3 contains 14 residues. The germline gives CDR1 LNHDA, CDR2 SQIVND (reference sequence). The CDR3 bases are TGTGCCAGTAGTGCCGGGACTAGCTCCTACGAGCAGTACTTC. Its protein product is CASSAGTSSYEQYF.

The V gene is TRBV5-6, the J gene TRBJ2-5; 7 nucleotides line up with TRBD1. Germline CDR1 and CDR2: SGHDT and YYEEEE. The CDR3 runs 16 residues. V lost 0 bases, J lost 2 bases, and 7 bases stayed unmatched. CDR3 in amino acids: CASSLETGWSQETQYF. The CDR3 DNA reads TGTGCCAGCAGCTTGGAGACAGGGTGGAGTCAAGAGACCCAGTACTTC.

The genes are TRBV5-6 and TRBJ1-5; possible D gene TRBD1, 6 bases. The CDR3 spans 15 residues. Germline V lookup: CDR1 SGHDT, CDR2 YYEEEE. V was cut by 2 bases and J by 5 bases, with 14 bases left in between. The CDR3 DNA reads TGTGCCAGCAGCTTCCTCGACAGGTACGATCAGCCCCAGCATTTT. It specifies CASSFLDRYDQPQHF.

The chain carries TRBV19 and TRBJ2-5; 11 positions agree with TRBD1. Trimming cost V 2 bases and J 5 bases; bases outside gene matches: 10. Germline assignment: CDR1 LNHDA and CDR2 SQIVND (reference sequence). The CDR3 is made up of 17 amino acids. CDR3 amino acids: CASSIRPGQGAFETQYF. The CDR3 DNA reads as TGTGCCAGTAGTATACGCCCTGGACAGGGGGCGTTCGAGACCCAGTACTTC. Based on the CDR3 plus reference TRBV19 and TRBJ2-5, the full variable domain is DGGITQSPKYLFRKEGQNVTLSCEQNLNHDAMYWYRQDPGQGLRLIYYSQIVNDFQKGDIAEGYSVSREKKESFPLTVTSAQKNPTAFYLCASSIRPGQGAFETQYFGPGTRLLVL.

The CDR3: CASVIVGKNYGYTF. As DNA, the CDR3 is TGTGCCAGCGTGATAGTGGGGAAAAACTATGGCTACACCTTC. The chain couples TRBV6-5 to TRBJ1-2, with no clear D. The length of the CDR3 is 14 residues. Germline V CDR1 and CDR2: MNHEY, SVGAGI. The V gene lost 8 bases and the J gene lost 2 bases, with 15 bases spanning the gap.